This T cell receptor (beta chain) was sequenced during a study of shared clonotypes between healthy human individuals. Libraries were prepared by immunoSEQ multiplex PCR; TCRdb keeps only in-frame clonotypes and omits some of them. The sample lists a few million clones, 92% seen once, with around 0.35% in the top ten. The CDR3 is 16 amino acids. The germline V gene has CDR1 MNHGY and CDR2 SAAAGT. V lost 6 bases, J lost 0 bases, and 15 bases lay in between. The sequence was obtained from a man between 18 and 29 years old in good health. Some clones in this sample may be carry-over from other donors' samples. The sequencing sample was made of naive CD4+ T cells from PBMCs. Subset reported: CD45RA+ positively selected. The chain couples TRBV6-8 to TRBJ2-1; the D gene is possibly TRBD2 (5 bases). In DNA form, the CDR3 reads TGTGCCAGCAGGGGAGAAGAACTAAGCTCCTACAATGAGCAGTTCTTC. Translating gives CASRGEELSSYNEQFF.